Sequencing of this T cell receptor beta chain was carried out in a study of shared clonotypes between healthy human individuals. General study points: Around 5.3% of naive CD4 clonotypes were shared across a few donors. Estimated richness was generally greater in naive than memory subsets.

Recent vaccinations or acute infections were absent in the healthy HIV-negative adult donors. Only in-frame clones appear in the TCRdb table, and some are missing; sequencing was by immunoSEQ multiplex PCR. This table holds over 2 million clones, around 92% found once. The germline gives CDR1 MNHEY, CDR2 SMNVEV (reference sequence). CDR3 size: 14 residues. The germline V and J ends were trimmed by 3 bases and 5 bases, with 13 bases remaining between them. As to this clone: Antigen unknown.

The TCR comes from a man in his late teens or twenties in good health. Some clones in this sample may be carry-over from other donors' samples. V usage is TRBV27 and J usage is TRBJ2-5; D gene unclear. What was sequenced was naive CD4+ T cells from PBMCs. Subset: CD45RA+ positively selected. This CDR3 is CASSFRYKVETQYF. The CDR3 nucleotides are TGTGCCAGCAGTTTTAGGTATAAGGTGGAGACCCAGTACTTC.